These T cell receptor beta chains were read from a single sample in a study of shared clonotypes between healthy human individuals. Clones were sequenced by immunoSEQ multiplex PCR, and TCRdb holds only the in-frame ones, with some missing. The sample yields about 1.5 million clones, 95% to 99% seen once. Material: naive CD4+ T cells sorted from blood. These receptors came from a man in his thirties or forties in good health. The CDR3 runs from the conserved cysteine through the conserved F or W. The D gene is left open where the match is weak. Not every row has a clone size; where given, it reads once, few, many or a size class.

clone size: .
J gene: TRBJ1-6
D gene: .
CDR3 length: 16
V gene: TRBV4-2
CDR3 DNA: TGTGCCAGCAGCCCCGAAAGGGGCCGGGGTAATTCACCCCTCCACTTT
CDR3 protein: CASSPERGRGNSPLHF

clone size: .
J gene: TRBJ2-1
D gene: .
CDR3 length: 15
V gene: TRBV5-6
CDR3 DNA: TGTGCCAGCAGCCCGCGGACCCACGGCGACAATGAGCAGTTCTTC
CDR3 protein: CASSPRTHGDNEQFF

clone size: .
J gene: TRBJ2-7
D gene: .
CDR3 length: 15
V gene: TRBV4-2
CDR3 DNA: TGTGCCAGCAGCCAAGATGAGAGCGTAACCTACGAGCAGTACTTC
CDR3 protein: CASSQDESVTYEQYF

clone size: .
J gene: TRBJ1-5
D gene: .
CDR3 length: 13
V gene: TRBV28
CDR3 DNA: TGTGCCAGCAGTCGTACATCCGGAGGGCCCCAGCATTTT
CDR3 protein: CASSRTSGGPQHF

clone size: .
J gene: TRBJ2-2
D gene: .
CDR3 length: 12
V gene: TRBV10-3
CDR3 DNA: TGTGCCATCAGTGTCGGGACCGGGGAGCTGTTTTTT
CDR3 protein: CAISVGTGELFF

clone size: .
J gene: TRBJ2-3
D gene: .
CDR3 length: 13
V gene: TRBV7-8
CDR3 DNA: TGTGCCAGCAGCTCCCATTCCCGGGATACGCAGTATTTT
CDR3 protein: CASSSHSRDTQYF

clone size: .
J gene: TRBJ2-7
D gene: TRBD1
CDR3 length: 13
V gene: TRBV9
CDR3 DNA: TGTGCCAGCGGCGACAGGGATAACTACGAGCAGTACTTC
CDR3 protein: CASGDRDNYEQYF

clone size: .
J gene: TRBJ1-5
D gene: .
CDR3 length: 15
V gene: TRBV28
CDR3 DNA: TGTGCCAGCAGTCAAAGGGGCGGCAGGCCCCAGCCCCAGCATTTT
CDR3 protein: CASSQRGGRPQPQHF

clone size: .
J gene: TRBJ1-2
D gene: TRBD1
CDR3 length: 17
V gene: TRBV27
CDR3 DNA: TGTGCCAGCAGTCCTCGTCCCGGACAGGGGTATAACTATGGCTACACCTTC
CDR3 protein: CASSPRPGQGYNYGYTF

clone size: .
J gene: TRBJ1-1
D gene: .
CDR3 length: 13
V gene: TRBV6-1
CDR3 DNA: TGTGCCAGCAGCGTTAAATTGAACACTGAAGCTTTCTTT
CDR3 protein: CASSVKLNTEAFF

clone size: .
J gene: TRBJ2-1
D gene: .
CDR3 length: 17
V gene: TRBV19
CDR3 DNA: TGTGCCAGTAGCACACCTTTCGGCCAGCGACTCTACAATGAGCAGTTCTTC
CDR3 protein: CASSTPFGQRLYNEQFF

clone size: .
J gene: TRBJ2-1
D gene: TRBD2
CDR3 length: 15
V gene: TRBV7-2
CDR3 DNA: TGTGCCAGCAGCTTAGATAGCGGGAGATTAAATGAGCAGTTCTTC
CDR3 protein: CASSLDSGRLNEQFF

clone size: .
J gene: TRBJ2-7
D gene: .
CDR3 length: 15
V gene: TRBV7-9
CDR3 DNA: TGTGCCAGCAGCTTACCCTTACAGGGTCGGGGCGAGCAGTACTTC
CDR3 protein: CASSLPLQGRGEQYF

clone size: .
J gene: TRBJ1-1
D gene: .
CDR3 length: 14
V gene: TRBV2
CDR3 DNA: TGTGCCAGCAGTGGACACCCCTTGTGGACTGAAGCTTTCTTT
CDR3 protein: CASSGHPLWTEAFF

clone size: once
J gene: TRBJ2-7
D gene: TRBD1
CDR3 length: 14
V gene: TRBV13
CDR3 DNA: TGTGCCAGCAGCCAGAACCGGGACAGGGGGGAGCAGTACTTC
CDR3 protein: CASSQNRDRGEQYF

clone size: .
J gene: TRBJ2-2
D gene: TRBD2
CDR3 length: 17
V gene: TRBV4-3
CDR3 DNA: TGCGCCAGCAGCCAAGACATAAGCGGGAGGACAACCGGGGAGCTGTTTTTT
CDR3 protein: CASSQDISGRTTGELFF

clone size: .
J gene: TRBJ1-2
D gene: .
CDR3 length: 15
V gene: TRBV19
CDR3 DNA: TGTGCCAGTAGTATAGATCCCTGGGGTGACTATGGCTACACCTTC
CDR3 protein: CASSIDPWGDYGYTF

clone size: .
J gene: TRBJ2-2
D gene: .
CDR3 length: 15
V gene: TRBV2
CDR3 DNA: TGTGCCAGCAGTGACGAGAACCTGAACACCGGGGAGCTGTTTTTT
CDR3 protein: CASSDENLNTGELFF

clone size: .
J gene: TRBJ1-1
D gene: .
CDR3 length: 15
V gene: TRBV5-5
CDR3 DNA: TGTGCCAGCAACCAAAGAGGGGGATTTAACACTGAAGCTTTCTTT
CDR3 protein: CASNQRGGFNTEAFF

clone size: .
J gene: TRBJ2-1
D gene: TRBD2
CDR3 length: 14
V gene: TRBV28
CDR3 DNA: TGTGCCAGCAGTTTAGCGGGAGGCTACAATGAGCAGTTCTTC
CDR3 protein: CASSLAGGYNEQFF